The rows below give T cell receptor beta chains drawn from one sample of a study of CD8 T cells in ankylosing spondylitis. TCRdb ran MiXCR on the 5' RACE reads and lists one entry per CDR3 protein. The table lists tens of thousands of distinct CDR3 sequences, 9.5% to 11% of them singletons, with 1.1% to 1.5% in the top ten. What was sequenced was blood, either unsorted or a sorted T cell fraction (not recorded which). The origin of the receptors is a male donor with ankylosing spondylitis or in good health (not recorded which). The CDR3 runs from the conserved cysteine through the conserved F or W. A D gene is named only where the DNA matches it firmly. The size field is filled for only some rows; it gives once, few, many or a size class.

TRBV7-2	TRBJ1-5	.	.	CASSPNSNQPQHF	TGTGCCAGCAGCCCAAATAGCAATCAGCCCCAGCATTTT
TRBV2	TRBJ2-7	.	TRBD1	CASRPQGNSYEQYF	TGTGCCAGCAGACCACAGGGGAACTCCTACGAGCAGTACTTC
TRBV21-1	TRBJ2-4	many	.	CASSHKFEWWGQAKNIQYF	TGTGCCAGCAGCCACAAATTCGAGTGGTGGGGTCAGGCCAAAAACATTCAGTACTTC
TRBV5-1	TRBJ1-1	many	.	CASSEGHTEAFF	TGCGCCAGCAGCGAAGGACACACTGAAGCTTTCTTT
TRBV5-1	TRBJ1-1	.	.	CASSVQAMNTEAFF	TGCGCCAGCAGCGTGCAGGCTATGAACACTGAAGCTTTCTTT
TRBV28	TRBJ2-3	many	.	CASSWDLRLNQPQYF	TGTGCCAGCAGTTGGGACCTCAGATTAAATCAGCCCCAGTATTTT
TRBV6-1	TRBJ1-6	.	TRBD1	CASRTGTGNIPLHF	TGTGCCAGCAGAACCGGGACAGGGAACATCCCCCTCCACTTT
TRBV6-5	TRBJ2-7	few	.	CASSSSKYLTYEQYF	TGTGCCAGCAGTTCATCCAAATATTTAACCTACGAGCAGTACTTC
TRBV5-1	TRBJ1-1	many	.	CASSLQGAVNTEAFF	TGCGCCAGCAGCTTACAGGGTGCCGTGAACACTGAAGCTTTCTTT
TRBV5-1	TRBJ2-1	many	.	CASSEQRQIYDEQFF	TGCGCCAGCAGCGAGCAACGACAGATTTACGATGAGCAGTTCTTC
TRBV5-1	TRBJ1-1	many	TRBD1	CASSQQGRGNTEAFF	TGCGCCAGCAGCCAACAGGGGAGGGGGAACACTGAAGCTTTCTTT
TRBV12-3/TRBV12-4	TRBJ1-6	many	.	CASTRDNSPLHF	TGTGCCAGCACGAGGGATAATTCACCCCTCCACTTT
TRBV27	TRBJ2-7	few	.	CASSLPTGAEQYF	TGTGCCAGCAGTCTACCGACAGGCGCCGAGCAGTACTTC
TRBV9	TRBJ2-7	once	TRBD2	CASSVAGGQTYEQYF	TGTGCCAGCAGCGTAGCGGGGGGGCAGACCTACGAGCAGTACTTC
TRBV20-1	TRBJ2-7	many	.	CSARDLSAGFSYEQYF	TGCAGTGCTAGAGATCTTTCCGCGGGGTTCAGCTACGAGCAGTACTTC
TRBV29-1	TRBJ2-2	many	TRBD1	CSVSGTGFNGELFF	TGCAGCGTTTCCGGGACAGGGTTCAACGGGGAGCTGTTTTTT
TRBV3-1	TRBJ2-7	many	.	CASSLGRRTYYEQYF	TGTGCCAGCAGCCTGGGACGTCGGACGTACTACGAGCAGTACTTC
TRBV4-2	TRBJ2-1	many	.	CASSQDPGEKEQFF	TGTGCCAGCAGCCAAGATCCTGGAGAGAAAGAGCAGTTCTTC
TRBV19	TRBJ1-1	.	TRBD1	CASSIRQGENTEAFF	TGTGCCAGTAGCATAAGACAGGGAGAAAACACTGAAGCTTTCTTT
TRBV10-3	TRBJ2-7	many	TRBD1	CAISESRTGAYEQYF	TGTGCCATCAGTGAGTCCCGTACAGGGGCTTACGAGCAGTACTTC
TRBV6-5	TRBJ1-6	.	.	CASSPSGNSPLHF	TGTGCCAGCAGTCCCAGTGGGAATTCACCCCTCCACTTT
TRBV5-1	TRBJ2-7	many	TRBD1	CASSLQGARGYEQYF	TGCGCCAGCAGCTTGCAGGGGGCGCGGGGCTACGAGCAGTACTTC